These 24 T cell receptor beta chains were all obtained from the same sample, sequenced in a study of T cell responses to AZD1222 COVID-19 vaccine. Sequencing was performed with immunoSEQ multiplex PCR; in TCRdb, only in-frame clones are kept and a portion is missing. In the table there are around 70,000 clones, about nine tenths of which are singletons. Sample: peripheral blood, taken on day 0 of AZD1222 vaccination. The receptor set was obtained from an adult in good health.

This clone was seen a single time. The chain has TRBV2 and TRBJ2-1; D is uncertain. This CDR3 contains 14 residues. Germline values: CDR1 SNHLY, CDR2 FYNNEI. V was shortened by 6 bases and J by 5 bases, with 14 bases between the two germline ends. The CDR3 is CASRRVETDNEQFF. The CDR3 DNA follows: TGTGCCAGCAGACGAGTGGAAACAGACAATGAGCAGTTCTTC. Full variable domain (missing parts from reference TRBV2 and TRBJ2-1): EPEVTQTPSHQVTQMGQEVILRCVPISNHLYFYWYRQILGQKVEFLVSFYNNEISEKSEIFDDQFSVERPDGSNFTLKIRSTKLEDSAMYFCASRRVETDNEQFFGPGTRLTVL.

The rearrangement joins TRBV6-5 to TRBJ1-6, with 8 positions matching TRBD1. V shed 9 bases, J shed 6 bases, and the junction held 4 bases outside the gene matches. Germline V lookup: CDR1 MNHEY, CDR2 SVGAGI. The CDR3 contains 13 residues. The CDR3 DNA follows: TGTGCCAGTCTCGACAGGGGTAATTCACCCCTCCACTTT. Protein sequence: CASLDRGNSPLHF.

This sequence joins TRBV2 and TRBJ1-5; tentatively, D is TRBD1 (6 bases). Per the germline V gene, CDR1 is SNHLY and CDR2 is FYNNEI. V lost 11 bases to trimming and J lost 1 base, with 18 bases between them. The CDR3 is 15 amino acids. The CDR3 DNA reads as TGTGCCGGGAGCAAACAGGGAAGCAGCAATCAGCCCCAGCATTTT. This gives the protein CAGSKQGSSNQPQHF.

This chain uses TRBV5-1 with TRBJ2-6; D remains ambiguous. V was pared by 0 bases and J by 3 bases, with 13 bases between. This CDR3 has 17 amino acids. From germline, CDR1 is SGHRS and CDR2 YFSETQ. CDR3 in DNA: TGCGCCAGCAGCTTGGAAAGTACGGCGGATGGGGCCAACGTCCTGACTTTC. Encoded protein: CASSLESTADGANVLTF.

The rearrangement links TRBV4-2 to TRBJ1-1; a weak D match, TRBD1 (5 bases). Germline CDR1 LGHNA, CDR2 YNFKEQ. Between the trimmed V and J ends, which lost 1 base and 0 bases, there was a span of 9 bases. The length of the CDR3 is 15 residues. CDR3: CASSQVGQMNTEAFF. The CDR3 DNA reads as TGTGCCAGCAGCCAAGTGGGGCAGATGAACACTGAAGCTTTCTTT.

This clone was observed a single time. The V call is TRBV13, the J call TRBJ2-7; no firm D call. Trimming shortened V by 5 bases and J by 5 bases, and 10 bases separated the two germline ends. The CDR3 is 12 amino acids. The germline V gene has CDR1 PRHDT and CDR2 FYEKMQ (reference sequence). CDR3 region: CASSEGFHEQYF. DNA for the CDR3: TGTGCCAGCAGCGAAGGTTTCCACGAGCAGTACTTC.

V usage is TRBV6-5 and J usage is TRBJ2-1; 13 nucleotides agree with TRBD2. The V gene end was trimmed by 5 bases and the J gene end by 3 bases; junction bases not matched to a gene: 1. The CDR3 contains 15 residues. Germline V lookup: CDR1 MNHEY, CDR2 SVGAGI. Here the CDR3 reads CASSRTSGGYNEQFF. CDR3 bases: TGTGCCAGCAGTCGGACTAGCGGGGGCTACAATGAGCAGTTCTTC.

At least ten counts were recorded for this clone. The chain is built from TRBV25-1 and TRBJ1-2; a weak D match, TRBD1 (6 bases). Germline values: CDR1 MGHDK, CDR2 SYGVNS. This CDR3 has 13 amino acids. Deletions cut 5 bases from V and 3 bases from J, with 10 bases between. The CDR3 nucleotides read TGTGCCAGCAGTCGGAACAGGGACTATGGCTACACCTTC. Protein product: CASSRNRDYGYTF.

V gene TRBV21-1 combines with J gene TRBJ2-2; TRBD2 is the table's D call, not checked against the DNA. TRBV21-1 constitutes a pseudogene. CDR3 size: 14 residues. The CDR3: CARLLAGEGGELFF. Written as DNA, the CDR3 is TGTGCCAGGCTACTAGCGGGAGAGGGCGGGGAGCTGTTTTTT.

V is TRBV10-3 and J is TRBJ1-5, with a tentative D call TRBD1 (5 bases). The V gene's germline CDR1 is ENHRY and CDR2 SYGVKD. V was pared by 5 bases and J by 7 bases, with 12 bases between. The CDR3 loop spans 13 amino acids. The CDR3 DNA reads as TGTGCCATCAGTAGCCAGGGTGAGCAGCCCCAGCATTTT. This sequence encodes CAISSQGEQPQHF.

This clone was seen once. V gene TRBV5-1 combines with J gene TRBJ1-1, with D perhaps TRBD1 (6 bases). This CDR3 comprises 15 residues. The V and J ends lost 1 base and 0 bases respectively, with 10 bases between them. Germline V lookup: CDR1 SGHRS, CDR2 YFSETQ. DNA for the CDR3: TGCGCCAGCAGCTTGCTCGGACAGCTGAACACTGAAGCTTTCTTT. Encoded protein: CASSLLGQLNTEAFF.

This chain uses TRBV12-3 or TRBV12-4 with TRBJ1-2; 10 positions match TRBD1. The length of the CDR3 is 12 residues. V shed 6 bases and J 7 bases; nucleotides not matched to a gene: 2. The DNA of the CDR3 is TGTGCCAGCAGGGGGACAGGGGCTGGCTACACCTTC. As protein: CASRGTGAGYTF.

This rearrangement joins TRBV4-1 to TRBJ1-2; no clear D gene. The CDR3 has 18 amino acids. V shed 1 base and J shed 7 bases, with 25 bases lying between them. The germline gives CDR1 MGHRA, CDR2 YSYEKL. In DNA form, the CDR3 reads TGCGCCAGCAGCCAAGGTAGGGCTGGGGAAGGCGGAATAACTGGCTACACCTTC. It yields the protein CASSQGRAGEGGITGYTF.

This rearrangement joins TRBV28 to TRBJ1-4; D is ambiguous. Trimming removed 3 bases at V and 0 bases at J, with 2 bases between. CDR3 size: 13 residues. The germline CDR1 and CDR2 sequences are MDHEN and SYDVKM. As DNA, the CDR3 is TGTGCCAGCAGTTTCTCAACTAATGAAAAACTGTTTTTT. This translates into CASSFSTNEKLFF.

This clone appeared a few times. The V gene is TRBV6-5, the J gene TRBJ1-4; D call uncertain. Germline CDR1 is MNHEY and CDR2 is SVGAGI. The CDR3 has 14 residues. Trimming pared 8 bases from V and 4 bases from J, leaving 14 bases between. CDR3 protein: CASSAGSVNEKLFF. The CDR3 coding sequence is TGTGCCAGCTCCGCAGGTTCCGTTAATGAAAAACTGTTTTTT.

The chain is built from TRBV19 and TRBJ2-1; no clear D gene. The germline CDR1 and CDR2 sequences are LNHDA and SQIVND (reference sequence). The CDR3 sequence is 16 residues long. The V end was cut by 5 bases, the J end by 6 bases, with 20 bases between. This CDR3 is CASSADFARLVNEQFF. In nucleotides, the CDR3 is TGTGCCAGTAGTGCCGACTTCGCGCGCTTAGTCAATGAGCAGTTCTTC.

This sequence joins TRBV6-5 and TRBJ1-4; 10 bases align to TRBD1. The CDR3 spans 13 residues. V was clipped by 8 bases and J by 7 bases; unmatched bases: 4. Germline CDR1 reads MNHEY; CDR2 reads SVGAGI. The DNA for the CDR3 is TGTGCCAGCGGCCGGGACAGGGGTGAAAAACTGTTTTTT. It yields the protein CASGRDRGEKLFF.

The chain links TRBV7-6 to TRBJ1-1, with D maybe TRBD1 (5 bases). The CDR3 spans 15 residues. The germline V and J ends were trimmed by 5 bases and 1 base, with 14 bases remaining between them. Germline-derived CDR1 and CDR2 are SGHVS and FNYEAQ. The CDR3 DNA reads TGTGCCAGCAGCATGAACAGGTGGGGGAACACTGAAGCTTTCTTT. Translated, it gives CASSMNRWGNTEAFF.

J is TRBJ1-2 and V is TRBV14; TRBD1 agrees at 9 bases. The CDR3 has 14 amino acids. Germline assignment: CDR1 SGHDN and CDR2 FVKESK. V was clipped by 4 bases and J by 4 bases; unmatched bases: 4. The CDR3 protein is CASSRGTGSYGYTF. The CDR3 nucleotides read TGTGCCAGCAGCCGTGGGACAGGGTCCTATGGCTACACCTTC.

Only one count was recorded for this clone. This rearrangement joins TRBV6-6 to TRBJ1-2; D is unclear. CDR3 length: 15 amino acids. Germline lookup yields CDR1 MNHNY and CDR2 SVGAGI (reference sequence). Trimming pared 6 bases from V and 3 bases from J, leaving 17 bases between. The CDR3 protein is CASSHPATADYGYTF. The DNA for the CDR3 is TGTGCCAGCAGCCACCCGGCGACGGCTGACTATGGCTACACCTTC.

The chain links TRBV24-1 to TRBJ2-1; perhaps TRBD2 as D (6 bases). Trimming took off 3 bases at V and 3 bases at J, with 14 bases between the two ends. CDR1 is KGHDR and CDR2 is SFDVKD in the germline V gene. The CDR3 is made up of 16 amino acids. CDR3 coding DNA: TGTGCCACCAGTGATGCGCGGAGGGCCAGCTACAATGAGCAGTTCTTC. Its protein product is CATSDARRASYNEQFF.

This chain uses TRBV12-3 or TRBV12-4 with TRBJ1-1, with D unclear. There are 13 residues in the CDR3. V was clipped by 7 bases and J by 0 bases, with 9 bases between them. In nucleotides, the CDR3 is TGTGCCAGCATCAGTGATTTGAACACTGAAGCTTTCTTT. It encodes CASISDLNTEAFF.

The J gene is TRBJ1-5, the V gene TRBV10-2, with 12 positions matching TRBD1. The CDR3 totals 20 residues. The V and J ends lost 4 bases and 3 bases, in that order; junction bases with no gene match: 16. Looked up from germline, CDR1 is WSHSY and CDR2 is SAAADI. The chain's CDR3 is CASSAERGGTGGLINQPQHF. CDR3 nucleotides: TGCGCCAGCAGTGCGGAGAGGGGCGGGACAGGGGGCCTCATCAATCAGCCCCAGCATTTT.

This chain joins TRBV7-2 and TRBJ1-6, with D possibly being TRBD1 (5 bases). This CDR3 is 16 amino acids long. The germline V gene has CDR1 SGHTA and CDR2 FQGNSA. Trimming took 2 bases from V and 9 from J, leaving 17 bases between them. The CDR3 nucleotides read TGTGCCAGCAGCTTACAGGAGACAAGGGGTGGTTCACCCCTCCACTTT. Translating it yields CASSLQETRGGSPLHF.